The 24 T cell receptor beta chains given below trace back to one sample, sequenced in a study of blood T cell repertoires in COVID-19. Libraries were prepared by immunoSEQ multiplex PCR; TCRdb keeps only in-frame clonotypes and omits some of them. The data hold about 360,000 clones, with roughly 88% observed a single time. The specimen was PBMCs or T cells enriched from blood (not recorded which). All receptors come from a woman in her thirties or forties with acute COVID-19.

This chain connects TRBV30 to TRBJ2-7; 11 bases are a match to TRBD1. Germline V gives CDR1 GTSNPN, CDR2 SVGIG (reference sequence). The trim removed 3 bases at V and 3 bases at J, leaving 7 bases unmatched. The CDR3 extends over 15 amino acids. Here the CDR3 reads CAWSVTGTGGYEQYF. The CDR3 DNA is TGTGCCTGGAGCGTCACCGGGACAGGGGGCTACGAGCAGTACTTC.

The V gene is TRBV4-1, the J gene TRBJ1-1; D call uncertain. Trimming removed 3 bases at V and 0 bases at J, with 8 bases between. From germline, CDR1 is MGHRA and CDR2 YSYEKL. This CDR3 is built from 14 residues. CDR3: CASSQRGLNTEAFF. The CDR3 DNA reads TGCGCCAGCAGCCAGAGAGGGTTGAACACTGAAGCTTTCTTT.

V is TRBV5-4 and J is TRBJ2-5, with D tentatively TRBD1 (5 bases). This CDR3 comprises 14 residues. V lost 0 bases to trimming and J lost 2 bases, with 8 bases between them. Per germline, CDR1 SGHNT and CDR2 YYREEE (reference sequence). CDR3 residues: CASSLARGQETQYF. CDR3 in DNA: TGTGCCAGCAGCTTGGCTAGGGGACAAGAGACCCAGTACTTC.

V gene TRBV21-1 combines with J gene TRBJ1-2. TRBV21-1 is recorded as a pseudogene. There are 12 residues in the CDR3. The CDR3 bases are TGTGCCAGCAATCACTTTCCCTATGGCTACACCTTC. Its protein is CASNHFPYGYTF.

This clone appeared a few times. This chain links TRBV14 with TRBJ1-1; D gene unclear. Germline CDR1 SGHDN, CDR2 FVKESK. V was clipped by 1 base and J by 1 base, with 7 bases between them. This CDR3 spans 14 amino acids. The chain's CDR3 is CASSQGPSNTEAFF. CDR3 sequence (DNA): TGTGCCAGCAGCCAAGGGCCTTCGAACACTGAAGCTTTCTTT. Combining the CDR3 with reference TRBV14 and TRBJ1-1 gives the whole variable domain EAGVTQFPSHSVIEKGQTVTLRCDPISGHDNLYWYRRVMGKEIKFLLHFVKESKQDESGMPNNRFLAERTGGTYSTLKVQPAELEDSGVYFCASSQGPSNTEAFFGQGTRLTVV.

V gene TRBV21-1 combines with J gene TRBJ1-2; no DNA check was done on the table's D call, TRBD1. TRBV21-1 is noted as a pseudogene. The CDR3 contains 16 residues. CDR3 region: CASSLEDSFYNYGYTF. The DNA for the CDR3 is TGTGCCAGCAGCCTTGAGGACAGTTTCTATAACTATGGCTACACCTTC.

The gene calls are TRBV6-1 and TRBJ2-5; TRBD2 agrees at 7 bases. The germline gives CDR1 MNHNS, CDR2 SASEGT. This CDR3 has 14 residues. The V and J ends lost 2 bases and 4 bases, in that order; junction bases with no gene match: 4. The CDR3 region is CASSENGGVETQYF. CDR3 coding DNA: TGTGCCAGCAGTGAAAATGGGGGGGTAGAGACCCAGTACTTC.

The table lists this clone with a count of one. V usage is TRBV6-5 and J usage is TRBJ1-5, with D possibly being TRBD1 (5 bases). Trimming stripped 6 bases from V and 5 bases from J, with 14 bases between. Germline CDR1 and CDR2: MNHEY and SVGAGI. The CDR3 has 14 amino acids. The CDR3 protein is CASSSYGGDQPQHF. For the CDR3, the DNA is TGTGCCAGCAGCTCATATGGAGGGGATCAGCCCCAGCATTTT.

The V gene is TRBV29-1, the J gene TRBJ2-6; no definite D call. The CDR3 consists of 13 residues. Trimming took 5 bases from V and 1 from J, leaving 6 bases between them. CDR1 and CDR2 (germline): SQVTM, ANQGSEA. The CDR3 nucleotides are TGCAGCGTTCGGGTTTCTGGGGCCAACGTCCTGACTTTC. This sequence encodes CSVRVSGANVLTF.

The CDR3 DNA is TGTGCCAGTAATACAGGGGCTGGAAACACCATATATTTT. This sequence encodes CASNTGAGNTIYF. The V gene is TRBV19, the J gene TRBJ1-3; 7 bases align to TRBD1. Trimming cost V 7 bases and J 2 bases; bases outside gene matches: 2. Germline V gene data show CDR1 as LNHDA and CDR2 as SQIVND (reference sequence). The CDR3 covers 13 residues.

A few counts support this clone. V and J are TRBV12-3 or TRBV12-4 and TRBJ1-2, with 12 bases lining up with TRBD1. This CDR3 is 13 amino acids long. Trimming at V came to 4 bases and at J to 8 bases, leaving 2 bases not matched to a gene. Here the CDR3 reads CASSWDRGLGYTF. CDR3 nucleotide sequence: TGTGCCAGCAGTTGGGACAGGGGGCTCGGCTACACCTTC.

This chain joins TRBV19 and TRBJ2-3; 9 nucleotides line up with TRBD2. This CDR3 has 14 amino acids. Germline trimming cut 6 bases from V and 1 base from J; bases unmatched to any gene: 2. CDR1 LNHDA and CDR2 SQIVND come from the germline V gene (reference sequence). The CDR3 nucleotides are TGTGCCAGTAGGGCGGGGGGGGGCACAGATACGCAGTATTTT. Translation: CASRAGGGTDTQYF.

V and J are TRBV30 and TRBJ1-2, with TRBD1 matching 9 bases. Losses at the gene ends were 2 bases for V and 5 bases for J; bases not matched to a gene: 6. Germline loops: CDR1 GTSNPN, CDR2 SVGIG (reference sequence). This CDR3 is built from 14 residues. The CDR3 nucleotides read TGTGCCTGGAGTCAGACAGGGGGACAGTATGGCTACACCTTC. This codes for CAWSQTGGQYGYTF.

V usage is TRBV2 and J usage is TRBJ2-7, with 7 bases identical to TRBD1. The CDR3 runs to 13 residues. Germline values: CDR1 SNHLY, CDR2 FYNNEI. V lost 7 bases to trimming and J lost 3 bases; unmatched junction nucleotides: 6. CDR3 nucleotide sequence: TGTGCCAGCAATGAGGGGGCACACTACGAGCAGTACTTC. Amino acid sequence: CASNEGAHYEQYF.

The chain employs TRBV19 and TRBJ1-2; 12 bases fit TRBD1. This CDR3 contains 15 residues. Per the germline V gene, CDR1 is LNHDA and CDR2 is SQIVND (reference sequence). Trimming removed 4 bases from V and 9 bases from J; junction bases left unmatched: 9. CDR3 DNA sequence: TGTGCCAGTAGTAACCCCGGGACAGGGGGCTTTAGCTACACCTTC. It translates to CASSNPGTGGFSYTF.

The chain employs TRBV11-2 and TRBJ2-1; TRBD2 is a possible D gene (6 bases). The CDR3 length is 14 residues. Between the trimmed V and J ends, which lost 3 bases and 5 bases, there was a span of 11 bases. Germline V lookup: CDR1 SGHAT, CDR2 FQNNGV. CDR3 in DNA: TGTGCCAGCAGCTTGAAGACTAGGGACAATGAGCAGTTCTTC. Its translation: CASSLKTRDNEQFF.

This clone has just one count. The chain couples TRBV3-1 (or the pseudogene TRBV3-2) to TRBJ1-2, with 10 bases fitting TRBD1. CDR1 is LGHDT and CDR2 is YNNKEL in the germline V gene (reference sequence). This CDR3 contains 15 residues. Trimming at V came to 0 bases and at J to 7 bases, leaving 5 bases not matched to a gene. The CDR3 sequence is CASSQDRTGGGGYTF. The CDR3, as DNA: TGTGCCAGCAGCCAAGATCGGACAGGGGGAGGTGGCTACACCTTC.

The chain couples TRBV12-5 to TRBJ2-3; tentative D call: TRBD1 (6 bases). The CDR3 contains 13 residues. Germline V gene data show CDR1 as LGHNT and CDR2 as FRNRAP. V lost 5 bases to trimming and J lost 5 bases, with 11 bases between them. The CDR3 DNA reads TGTGCTAGTGGTCTCCAGGGGATAGATACGCAGTATTTT. It encodes CASGLQGIDTQYF.

The V and J genes are TRBV3-1 (or the pseudogene TRBV3-2) and TRBJ2-7; the match to TRBD2 covers 8 bases. Germline V gene lookup returns CDR1 LGHDT and CDR2 YNNKEL (reference sequence). The CDR3 has 16 amino acids. The ends lost 3 bases at V and 3 bases at J; junction bases unmatched: 10. The CDR3 DNA follows: TGTGCCAGCAGCCAGCAACCGGGACTAGGGAACTACGAGCAGTACTTC. It translates to CASSQQPGLGNYEQYF.

This clone was counted a single time. This chain connects TRBV7-8 to TRBJ2-7; 12 bases agree with TRBD2. The V and J ends lost 5 bases and 6 bases, in that order; junction bases with no gene match: 8. The germline V gene has CDR1 SGHVS and CDR2 FQNEAQ. The CDR3 totals 15 residues. CDR3 coding DNA: TGTGCCAGCAGCCAATCTAGCGGGGGGGCCTCCGAGCAGTACTTC. Residues: CASSQSSGGASEQYF.

J is TRBJ2-3 and V is TRBV7-2; a possible D gene is TRBD2 (5 bases). In germline, CDR1 is SGHTA, CDR2 FQGNSA. V was cut by 2 bases and J by 4 bases, with 7 bases left in between. This CDR3 is built from 13 residues. Written as DNA, the CDR3 is TGTGCCAGCAGCTTAAGAGGGTCAGATACGCAGTATTTT. Amino acid sequence: CASSLRGSDTQYF.

J is TRBJ1-3 and V is TRBV5-4; D is ambiguous. Germline CDR1 SGHNT, CDR2 YYREEE (reference sequence). CDR3 length: 14 amino acids. Between the trimmed V and J ends, which lost 0 bases and 3 bases, there was a span of 7 bases. The CDR3 spells CASSLAGVGNTIYF. CDR3 in DNA: TGTGCCAGCAGCTTGGCCGGGGTTGGAAACACCATATATTTT.

V gene TRBV15 combines with J gene TRBJ2-3; 7 bases are a match to TRBD2. Trimming removed 5 bases from V and 2 bases from J; junction bases left unmatched: 4. This CDR3 spans 14 amino acids. The germline CDR1 and CDR2 sequences are LNHNV and YYDKDF (reference sequence). The CDR3: CATSLGLSTDTQYF. DNA of the CDR3: TGTGCCACCAGCCTGGGACTATCCACAGATACGCAGTATTTT.

This chain links TRBV15 with TRBJ2-1; 8 bases map to TRBD1. This CDR3 is 15 amino acids long. V dropped 4 bases and J dropped 10; count of bases not matched to a gene: 12. The germline gives CDR1 LNHNV, CDR2 YYDKDF (reference sequence). CDR3: CATSTFRDRSWEQFF. CDR3 bases: TGTGCCACCAGCACTTTCCGGGACAGGTCATGGGAGCAGTTCTTC.